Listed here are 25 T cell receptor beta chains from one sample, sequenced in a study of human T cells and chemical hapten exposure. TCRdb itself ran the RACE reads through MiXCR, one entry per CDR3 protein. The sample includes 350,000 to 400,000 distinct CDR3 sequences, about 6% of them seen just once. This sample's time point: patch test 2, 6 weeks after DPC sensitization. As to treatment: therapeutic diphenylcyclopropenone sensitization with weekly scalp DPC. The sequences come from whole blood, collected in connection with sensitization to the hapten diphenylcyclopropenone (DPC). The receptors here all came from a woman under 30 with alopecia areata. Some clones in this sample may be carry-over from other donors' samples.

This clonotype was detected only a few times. The CDR3 nucleotides are TGTGCCAGCAGCCCGTCCGGGGTTTGGCTCGGGGAGCTGTTTTTT. As protein: CASSPSGVWLGELFF. This chain uses TRBV7-2 with TRBJ2-2, with D perhaps TRBD2 (5 bases). Per the germline V gene, CDR1 is SGHTA and CDR2 is FQGNSA. V was cut by 5 bases and J by 7 bases, with 17 bases left in between. The CDR3 length is 15 residues.

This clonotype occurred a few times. CDR3 protein: CAIMGDSTYEQYF. As DNA, the CDR3 is TGTGCCATCATGGGGGACTCGACCTACGAGCAGTACTTC. This chain links TRBV10-3 with TRBJ2-7; possibly TRBD2 for D (6 bases). CDR3 length: 13 amino acids. V was clipped by 7 bases and J by 2 bases, with 12 bases between them. Germline CDR1 reads ENHRY; CDR2 reads SYGVKD.

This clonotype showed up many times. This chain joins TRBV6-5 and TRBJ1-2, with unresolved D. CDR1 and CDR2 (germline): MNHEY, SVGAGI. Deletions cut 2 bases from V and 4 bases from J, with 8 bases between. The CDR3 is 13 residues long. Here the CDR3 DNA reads TGTGCCAGCAGTTACGACATCCTCTATGGCTACACCTTC. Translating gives CASSYDILYGYTF.

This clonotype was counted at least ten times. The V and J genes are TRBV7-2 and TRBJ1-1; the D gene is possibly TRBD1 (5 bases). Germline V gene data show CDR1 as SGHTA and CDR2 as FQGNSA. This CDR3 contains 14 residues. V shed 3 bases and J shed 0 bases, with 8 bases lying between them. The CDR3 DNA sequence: TGTGCCAGCAGCTTTGACAGCATGAACACTGAAGCTTTCTTT. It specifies CASSFDSMNTEAFF.

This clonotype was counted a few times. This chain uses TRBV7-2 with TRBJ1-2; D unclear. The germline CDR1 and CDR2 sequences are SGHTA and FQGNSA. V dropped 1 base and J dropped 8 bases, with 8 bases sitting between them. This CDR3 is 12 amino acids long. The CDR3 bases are TGTGCCAGCAGCTTAGACAAAATCGGCTACACCTTC. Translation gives CASSLDKIGYTF.

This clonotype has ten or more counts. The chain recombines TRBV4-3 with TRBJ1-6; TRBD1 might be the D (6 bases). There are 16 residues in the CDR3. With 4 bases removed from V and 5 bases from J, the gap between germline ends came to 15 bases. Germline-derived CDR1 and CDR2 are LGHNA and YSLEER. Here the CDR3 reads CASSPARGFNNSPLHF. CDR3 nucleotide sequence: TGCGCCAGCAGCCCAGCCAGGGGCTTCAATAATTCACCCCTCCACTTT.

The chain's CDR3 is CASSAGTTGGNEQFF. CDR3 DNA: TGCGCCAGCAGCGCCGGGACTACGGGAGGTAATGAGCAGTTCTTC. The V and J genes are TRBV5-1 and TRBJ2-1, with TRBD2 matching 7 bases. This CDR3 is 15 amino acids long. J lost 7 bases, V lost 4 bases, and 11 bases had no gene match. Germline loops: CDR1 SGHRS, CDR2 YFSETQ.

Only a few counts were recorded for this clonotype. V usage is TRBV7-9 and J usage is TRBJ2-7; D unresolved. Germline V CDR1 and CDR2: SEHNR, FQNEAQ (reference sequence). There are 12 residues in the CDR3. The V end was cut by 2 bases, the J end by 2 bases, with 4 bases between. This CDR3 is CASSLTTYEQYF. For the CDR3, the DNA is TGTGCCAGCAGCTTAACCACCTACGAGCAGTACTTC.

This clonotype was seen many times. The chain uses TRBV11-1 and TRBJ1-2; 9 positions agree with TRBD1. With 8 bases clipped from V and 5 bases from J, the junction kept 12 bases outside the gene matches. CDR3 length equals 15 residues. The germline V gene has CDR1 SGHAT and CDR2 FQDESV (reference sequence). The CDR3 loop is CASPPKGDREYGYTF. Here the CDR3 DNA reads TGTGCCAGCCCACCGAAGGGGGACAGGGAGTATGGCTACACCTTC.

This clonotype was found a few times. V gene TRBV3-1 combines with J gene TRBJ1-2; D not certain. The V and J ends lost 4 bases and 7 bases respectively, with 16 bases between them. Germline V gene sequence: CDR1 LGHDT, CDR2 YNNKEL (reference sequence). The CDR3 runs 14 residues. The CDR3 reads CASSPLSGVGGYTF. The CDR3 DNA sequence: TGTGCCAGCAGCCCCTTAAGCGGGGTCGGTGGCTACACCTTC.

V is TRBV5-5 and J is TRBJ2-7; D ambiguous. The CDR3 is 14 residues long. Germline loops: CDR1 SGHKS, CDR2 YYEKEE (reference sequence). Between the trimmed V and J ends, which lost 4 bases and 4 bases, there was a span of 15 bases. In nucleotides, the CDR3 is TGTGCCAGCAGCCCAAGACTGGAGAAATACGAGCAGTACTTC. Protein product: CASSPRLEKYEQYF. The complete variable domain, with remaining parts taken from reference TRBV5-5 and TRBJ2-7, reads DAGVTQSPTHLIKTRGQQVTLRCSPISGHKSVSWYQQVLGQGPQFIFQYYEKEERGRGNFPDRFSARQFPNYSSELNVNALLLGDSALYLCASSPRLEKYEQYFGPGTRLTVT.

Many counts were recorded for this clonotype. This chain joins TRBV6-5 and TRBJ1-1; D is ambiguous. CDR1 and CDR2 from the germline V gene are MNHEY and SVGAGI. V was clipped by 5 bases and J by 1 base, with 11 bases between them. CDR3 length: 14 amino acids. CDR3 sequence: CASSLTAENTEAFF. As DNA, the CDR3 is TGTGCCAGCAGTCTTACGGCAGAGAACACTGAAGCTTTCTTT.

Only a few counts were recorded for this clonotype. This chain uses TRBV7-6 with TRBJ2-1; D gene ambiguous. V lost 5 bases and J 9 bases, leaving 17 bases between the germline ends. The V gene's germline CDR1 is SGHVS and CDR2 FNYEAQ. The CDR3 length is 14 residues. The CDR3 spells CASSLGPLSSEQFF. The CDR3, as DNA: TGTGCCAGCAGCCTGGGCCCTCTATCCAGTGAGCAGTTCTTC.

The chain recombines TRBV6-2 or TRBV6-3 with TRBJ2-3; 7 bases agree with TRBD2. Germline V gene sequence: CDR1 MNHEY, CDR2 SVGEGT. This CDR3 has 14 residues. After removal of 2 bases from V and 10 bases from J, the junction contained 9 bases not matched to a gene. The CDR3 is CASSYVTSLESQYF. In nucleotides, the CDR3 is TGTGCCAGCAGTTACGTGACTAGCCTGGAATCGCAGTATTTT.

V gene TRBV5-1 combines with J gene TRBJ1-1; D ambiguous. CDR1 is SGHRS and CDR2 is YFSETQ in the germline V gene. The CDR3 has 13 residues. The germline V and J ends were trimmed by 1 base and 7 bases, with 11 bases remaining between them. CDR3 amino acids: CASSLIFGSEAFF. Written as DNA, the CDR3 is TGCGCCAGCAGCTTGATATTTGGTAGTGAAGCTTTCTTT.

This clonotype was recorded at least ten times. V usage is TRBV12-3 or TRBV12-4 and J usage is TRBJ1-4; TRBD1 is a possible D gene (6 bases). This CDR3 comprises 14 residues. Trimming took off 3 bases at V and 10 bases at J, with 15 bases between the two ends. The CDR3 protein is CASSFAQGEGKLFF. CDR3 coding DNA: TGTGCCAGCAGTTTTGCACAGGGAGAGGGAAAACTGTTTTTT.

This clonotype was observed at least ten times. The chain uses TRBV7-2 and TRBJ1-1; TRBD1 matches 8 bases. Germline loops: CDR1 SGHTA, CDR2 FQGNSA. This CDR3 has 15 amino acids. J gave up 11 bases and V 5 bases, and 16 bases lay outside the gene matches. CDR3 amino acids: CASSEIPGQVPQAFF. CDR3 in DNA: TGTGCCAGCAGCGAGATTCCGGGACAGGTCCCCCAGGCTTTCTTT. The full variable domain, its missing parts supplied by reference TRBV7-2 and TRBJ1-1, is GAGVSQSPSNKVTEKGKDVELRCDPISGHTALYWYRQSLGQGLEFLIYFQGNSAPDKSGLPSDRFSAERTGGSVSTLTIQRTQQEDSAVYLCASSEIPGQVPQAFFGQGTRLTVV.

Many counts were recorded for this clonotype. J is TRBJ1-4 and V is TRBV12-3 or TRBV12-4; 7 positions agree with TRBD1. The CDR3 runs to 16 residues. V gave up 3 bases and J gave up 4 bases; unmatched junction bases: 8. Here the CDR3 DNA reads TGTGCCAGCAGTTTTCGACAGGGTGGGGGTAATGAAAAACTGTTTTTT. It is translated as CASSFRQGGGNEKLFF.

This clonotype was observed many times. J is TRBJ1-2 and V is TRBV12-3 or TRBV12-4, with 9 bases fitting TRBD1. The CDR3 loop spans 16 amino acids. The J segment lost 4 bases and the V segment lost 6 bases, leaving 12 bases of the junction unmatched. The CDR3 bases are TGTGCCAGCAGCCAGGGAACGGGACAGGGACGCTATGGCTACACCTTC. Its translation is CASSQGTGQGRYGYTF.

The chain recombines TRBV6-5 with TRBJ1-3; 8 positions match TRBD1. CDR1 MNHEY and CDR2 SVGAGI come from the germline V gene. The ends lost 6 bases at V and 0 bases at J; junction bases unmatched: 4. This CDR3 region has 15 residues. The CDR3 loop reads CASRGQGRSGNTIYF. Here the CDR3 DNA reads TGTGCCAGCAGAGGACAGGGCCGCTCTGGAAACACCATATATTTT.

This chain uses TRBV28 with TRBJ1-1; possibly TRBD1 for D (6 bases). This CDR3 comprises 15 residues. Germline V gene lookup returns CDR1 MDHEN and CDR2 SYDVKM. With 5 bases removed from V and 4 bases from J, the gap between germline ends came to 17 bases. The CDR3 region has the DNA TGTGCCAGCAGTCGATGGCGGGGGCGGGGCACTGAAGCTTTCTTT. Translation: CASSRWRGRGTEAFF.

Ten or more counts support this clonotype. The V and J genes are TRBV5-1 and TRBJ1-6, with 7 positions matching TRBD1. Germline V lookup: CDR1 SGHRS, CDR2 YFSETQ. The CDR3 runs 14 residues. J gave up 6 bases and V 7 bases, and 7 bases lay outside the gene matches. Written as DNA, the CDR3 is TGCGCCAGCCGAACGGGACAGCCTAATTCACCCCTCCACTTT. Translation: CASRTGQPNSPLHF.

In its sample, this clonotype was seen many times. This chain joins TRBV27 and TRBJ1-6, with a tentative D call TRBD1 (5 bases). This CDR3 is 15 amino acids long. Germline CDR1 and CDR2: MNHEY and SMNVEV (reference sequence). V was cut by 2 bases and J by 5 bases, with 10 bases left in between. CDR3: CASSLGTEDNSPLHF. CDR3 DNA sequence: TGTGCCAGCAGTTTAGGGACGGAGGATAATTCACCCCTCCACTTT.

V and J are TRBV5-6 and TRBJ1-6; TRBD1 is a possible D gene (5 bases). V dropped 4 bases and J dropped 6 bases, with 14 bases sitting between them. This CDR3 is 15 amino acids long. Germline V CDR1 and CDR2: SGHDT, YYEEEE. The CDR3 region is CASSADRGFNSPLHF. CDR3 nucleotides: TGTGCCAGCAGCGCCGACCGGGGGTTTAATTCACCCCTCCACTTT.

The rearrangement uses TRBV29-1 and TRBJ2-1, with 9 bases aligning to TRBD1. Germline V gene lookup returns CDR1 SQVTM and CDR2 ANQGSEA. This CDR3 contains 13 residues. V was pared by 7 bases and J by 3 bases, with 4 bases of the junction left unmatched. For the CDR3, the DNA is TGCAGCGCGGGACAGGGAAGCTACAATGAGCAGTTCTTC. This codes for CSAGQGSYNEQFF.